The subject of this entry is one TCR beta chain. Sequencing used immunoSEQ multiplex PCR; TCRdb keeps in-frame clones, though not all of them. The sample has 220,000 or so clones, 80% to 85% seen once. V was cut by 4 bases and J by 5 bases, with 20 bases left in between. CDR1 is SGHVS and CDR2 is FQNEAQ in the germline V gene. CDR3 size: 16 residues. These data originate in a study of blood T cell repertoires in COVID-19. Background on the study: Italy, Spain and the United States were the sources of the convalescent and acute COVID-19 samples.

Participants had their cohort set by participant-reported clinical history. Sequenced material: PBMCs or T cells enriched from blood (not recorded which). This chain joins TRBV7-8 and TRBJ1-2, with D uncertain. The receptor was isolated from a woman in her forties who had recovered from COVID-19. CDR3 sequence (DNA): TGTGCCAGCAGCTCCCAGAGCCCCGCCGGAGAATATGGCTACACCTTC. Its protein is CASSSQSPAGEYGYTF.